The rows below give T cell receptor beta chains drawn from one sample of a study of human T cells and chemical hapten exposure. One entry per CDR3 protein results from TCRdb running MiXCR on the RACE reads. The data hold approximately 260,000 distinct CDR3 sequences, with 7% to 10% observed a single time. Specimen: whole blood, collected in connection with sensitization to the hapten diphenylcyclopropenone (DPC). The receptor set was obtained from a middle-aged woman with alopecia areata. Some clones in this sample may be carry-over from other donors' samples. The CDR3 runs from the conserved cysteine through the conserved F or W. The order of the fields is V gene, clone size, D gene, J gene, CDR3 DNA, CDR3 protein. A D gene is named only where the DNA matches it firmly. Clone size appears in some rows only: once, few, many, or a class for an expanded clone.

V gene: TRBV21-1; clone size: many; D gene: .; J gene: TRBJ1-4; CDR3 DNA: TGTGCCAGCAGCAGACTGGAAGGCGGAAAACTGTTTTTT; CDR3 protein: CASSRLEGGKLFF
V gene: TRBV28; clone size: .; D gene: .; J gene: TRBJ2-7; CDR3 DNA: TGTGCCAGCAGTCCACCGACGAGGTCCCTGGGGGAGCAGTACTTC; CDR3 protein: CASSPPTRSLGEQYF
V gene: TRBV28; clone size: few; D gene: .; J gene: TRBJ2-1; CDR3 DNA: TGTGCCAGCAGTTTTCTGGCGGTTTCCTACAATGAGCAGTTCTTC; CDR3 protein: CASSFLAVSYNEQFF
V gene: TRBV9; clone size: .; D gene: .; J gene: TRBJ2-2; CDR3 DNA: TGTGCCAGCAGCGTAGTGGCGGAGGGCGGGGAGCTGTTTTTT; CDR3 protein: CASSVVAEGGELFF
V gene: TRBV5-1; clone size: many; D gene: .; J gene: TRBJ2-7; CDR3 DNA: TGCGCCAGCAGCGGGGGCCCAGCGGGAAGGGAGCAGTACTTC; CDR3 protein: CASSGGPAGREQYF
V gene: TRBV5-1; clone size: few; D gene: .; J gene: TRBJ1-2; CDR3 DNA: TGCGCCAGCAGCTTGGCCCAGAATGGCTACACCTTC; CDR3 protein: CASSLAQNGYTF
V gene: TRBV10-3; clone size: few; D gene: TRBD1; J gene: TRBJ1-2; CDR3 DNA: TGTGCCATCACTAGACAGGGTGAGAACTATGGCTACACCTTC; CDR3 protein: CAITRQGENYGYTF
V gene: TRBV20-1; clone size: .; D gene: .; J gene: TRBJ1-4; CDR3 DNA: TGCAGTGCATTTGACGGAGGAAAACTGTTTTTT; CDR3 protein: CSAFDGGKLFF
V gene: TRBV12-3/TRBV12-4; clone size: many; D gene: .; J gene: TRBJ1-2; CDR3 DNA: TGTGCCAGCAGTAATCAGCCGCTGGATGGCTACACCTTC; CDR3 protein: CASSNQPLDGYTF
V gene: TRBV6-5; clone size: .; D gene: TRBD1; J gene: TRBJ2-7; CDR3 DNA: TGTGCCAGCAGCTACTCCGGGACAGTCTCCTACGAGCAGTACTTC; CDR3 protein: CASSYSGTVSYEQYF
V gene: TRBV28; clone size: few; D gene: TRBD1; J gene: TRBJ1-2; CDR3 DNA: TGTGCCAGCCGGGACAGCGCTTATGGCTACACCTTC; CDR3 protein: CASRDSAYGYTF
V gene: TRBV12-3/TRBV12-4; clone size: .; D gene: TRBD1; J gene: TRBJ2-1; CDR3 DNA: TGTGCCAGCAGTGACAGGGGGGCCATCAATGAGCAGTTCTTC; CDR3 protein: CASSDRGAINEQFF
V gene: TRBV20-1; clone size: few; D gene: TRBD2; J gene: TRBJ2-3; CDR3 DNA: TGCAGTGCCAAAAGCGGGAGTACAGTCTCAGATACGCAGTATTTT; CDR3 protein: CSAKSGSTVSDTQYF
V gene: TRBV11-1; clone size: many; D gene: TRBD2; J gene: TRBJ2-1; CDR3 DNA: TGTGCCAGCAGCTTAGGCCCTAGCGGCTCCACGGGGGGTTTCTTC; CDR3 protein: CASSLGPSGSTGGFF
V gene: TRBV6-6; clone size: many; D gene: .; J gene: TRBJ1-1; CDR3 DNA: TGTGCCAGCAGCGCACAGGGTAACACTGAAGCTTTCTTT; CDR3 protein: CASSAQGNTEAFF
V gene: TRBV9; clone size: few; D gene: TRBD1; J gene: TRBJ2-3; CDR3 DNA: TGTGCCAGCAGCGACGGACAGGGGATCCGCACAGATACGCAGTATTTT; CDR3 protein: CASSDGQGIRTDTQYF
V gene: TRBV13; clone size: few; D gene: .; J gene: TRBJ2-7; CDR3 DNA: TGTGCCAGCAGCTTTAGGACTTTACCCGCCTACGAGCAGTACTTC; CDR3 protein: CASSFRTLPAYEQYF
V gene: TRBV28; clone size: .; D gene: TRBD2; J gene: TRBJ2-7; CDR3 DNA: TGTGCCAGCAGCGCAGATATACTAGCGGGGGACTCCTACGAGCAGTACTTC; CDR3 protein: CASSADILAGDSYEQYF
V gene: TRBV27; clone size: .; D gene: TRBD2; J gene: TRBJ2-1; CDR3 DNA: TGTGCCAGCAGACTCTCTCCTAGCGGGTCCTACAATGAGCAGTTCTTC; CDR3 protein: CASRLSPSGSYNEQFF
V gene: TRBV5-1; clone size: many; D gene: .; J gene: TRBJ1-4; CDR3 DNA: TGCGCCAGCAGCCCCCGGGACGGCGGCGGAGAAAAACTGTTTTTT; CDR3 protein: CASSPRDGGGEKLFF
V gene: TRBV5-4; clone size: .; D gene: TRBD2; J gene: TRBJ2-3; CDR3 DNA: TGTGCCAGCAGCCCCGGGACTAGCGGAGGAGGGGGCACAGATACGCAGTATTTT; CDR3 protein: CASSPGTSGGGGTDTQYF
V gene: TRBV5-1; clone size: many; D gene: TRBD1; J gene: TRBJ2-1; CDR3 DNA: TGCGCCAGCAGCCCAACACAGGGGGGCAGGTATGAGCAGTTCTTC; CDR3 protein: CASSPTQGGRYEQFF
V gene: TRBV29-1; clone size: .; D gene: .; J gene: TRBJ1-5; CDR3 DNA: TGCAGCATATCCACGGGCGGCCAAAGCAATCAGCCCCAGCATTTT; CDR3 protein: CSISTGGQSNQPQHF
V gene: TRBV20-1; clone size: few; D gene: .; J gene: TRBJ1-1; CDR3 DNA: TGCAGTGCTAGAGACGTGAACACTGAAGCTTTCTTT; CDR3 protein: CSARDVNTEAFF
V gene: TRBV6-1; clone size: .; D gene: .; J gene: TRBJ1-2; CDR3 DNA: TGTGCCAGCTACCCCCCGGGAGAAAGCTATGGCTACACCTTC; CDR3 protein: CASYPPGESYGYTF
V gene: TRBV7-6; clone size: .; D gene: TRBD1; J gene: TRBJ2-7; CDR3 DNA: TGTGCCAGCAGACCAGACAGGGGGCCCTACGAGCAGTACTTC; CDR3 protein: CASRPDRGPYEQYF
V gene: TRBV2; clone size: .; D gene: TRBD1; J gene: TRBJ1-1; CDR3 DNA: TGTGCCAGCAGTAATACAGGGGGTGACACTGAAGCTTTCTTT; CDR3 protein: CASSNTGGDTEAFF
V gene: TRBV7-2; clone size: .; D gene: .; J gene: TRBJ2-3; CDR3 DNA: TGTGCCAGCAGCTTGGCAGGGCCGAATACGCAGTATTTT; CDR3 protein: CASSLAGPNTQYF
V gene: TRBV28; clone size: .; D gene: .; J gene: TRBJ2-1; CDR3 DNA: TGTGCCAGCAGTCGGGGAGGGACATATACGTTCTTC; CDR3 protein: CASSRGGTYTFF
V gene: TRBV5-1; clone size: many; D gene: .; J gene: TRBJ2-7; CDR3 DNA: TGCGCCAGCAGCTGGGGCGGGGAGCAGTACTTC; CDR3 protein: CASSWGGEQYF
V gene: TRBV7-9; clone size: few; D gene: .; J gene: TRBJ2-1; CDR3 DNA: TGTGCCAGCAGCCTGGGGATTCCTAACAATGAGCAGTTCTTC; CDR3 protein: CASSLGIPNNEQFF
V gene: TRBV28; clone size: few; D gene: .; J gene: TRBJ1-4; CDR3 DNA: TGTGCCAGCAGTTTTCATATGACTAATGAAAAACTGTTTTTT; CDR3 protein: CASSFHMTNEKLFF
V gene: TRBV7-2; clone size: many; D gene: .; J gene: TRBJ2-7; CDR3 DNA: TGTGCCAGCAGCCCCGGGAGCGCCTACGAGCAGTACTTC; CDR3 protein: CASSPGSAYEQYF
V gene: TRBV5-5; clone size: few; D gene: TRBD1; J gene: TRBJ1-6; CDR3 DNA: TGTGCCAGCAGCCGACAGGGGAAGTGGGAGTTCAATTCACCCCTCCACTTT; CDR3 protein: CASSRQGKWEFNSPLHF
V gene: TRBV10-3; clone size: many; D gene: TRBD2; J gene: TRBJ2-5; CDR3 DNA: TGTGCCATCAGTGCTAAATTGGGACTAGTCGTGACCCAGTACTTC; CDR3 protein: CAISAKLGLVVTQYF
V gene: TRBV7-2; clone size: .; D gene: .; J gene: TRBJ2-5; CDR3 DNA: TGTGCCAGCAGCTTAGAGCCGCGAGAGACCCAGTACTTC; CDR3 protein: CASSLEPRETQYF
V gene: TRBV29-1; clone size: few; D gene: .; J gene: TRBJ2-5; CDR3 DNA: TGCAGCGTTGGGGCGACAGGACCGCTAGAGACCCAGTACTTC; CDR3 protein: CSVGATGPLETQYF
V gene: TRBV5-6; clone size: many; D gene: .; J gene: TRBJ1-1; CDR3 DNA: TGTGCCAGCAGCTTCTACGTGAGTAACACTGAAGCTTTCTTT; CDR3 protein: CASSFYVSNTEAFF
V gene: TRBV5-5; clone size: few; D gene: .; J gene: TRBJ2-5; CDR3 DNA: TGTGCCAGCAGCTTGTTCTATACAGAGACCCAGTACTTC; CDR3 protein: CASSLFYTETQYF
V gene: TRBV20-1; clone size: many; D gene: .; J gene: TRBJ2-1; CDR3 DNA: TGCAGTGCTAGAGATGGACAGCTCTCCTACAATGAGCAGTTCTTC; CDR3 protein: CSARDGQLSYNEQFF
V gene: TRBV20-1; clone size: few; D gene: .; J gene: TRBJ1-6; CDR3 DNA: TGCAGTGCAAAACAGGAACCCCTCCACTTT; CDR3 protein: CSAKQEPLHF
V gene: TRBV4-1; clone size: few; D gene: .; J gene: TRBJ2-5; CDR3 DNA: TGCGCCAGCAGCCAAGATGGACATGGGCAAGAGACCCAGTACTTC; CDR3 protein: CASSQDGHGQETQYF
V gene: TRBV20-1; clone size: .; D gene: .; J gene: TRBJ2-2; CDR3 DNA: TGCAGTGCTAGTAGCAGGCTGAACACCGGGGAGCTGTTTTTT; CDR3 protein: CSASSRLNTGELFF
V gene: TRBV5-1; clone size: many; D gene: .; J gene: TRBJ2-5; CDR3 DNA: TGCGCCAGCAGCTTTTTTGGGGCCGGGAACCAAGAGACCCAGTACTTC; CDR3 protein: CASSFFGAGNQETQYF
V gene: TRBV9; clone size: .; D gene: .; J gene: TRBJ2-1; CDR3 DNA: TGTGCCAGCAGCGTCGCTACCCTAAATGCGGGAAGCTCCTACAATGAGCAGTTCTTC; CDR3 protein: CASSVATLNAGSSYNEQFF
V gene: TRBV7-2; clone size: many; D gene: .; J gene: TRBJ1-5; CDR3 DNA: TGTGCCAGCAGCTTAGTAAACGGAAAAAATCAGCCCCAGCATTTT; CDR3 protein: CASSLVNGKNQPQHF
V gene: TRBV7-8; clone size: .; D gene: .; J gene: TRBJ2-7; CDR3 DNA: TGTGCCAGCAGCGGCAGGGTCCCCTACGAGCAGTACTTC; CDR3 protein: CASSGRVPYEQYF
V gene: TRBV7-2; clone size: many; D gene: TRBD1; J gene: TRBJ1-6; CDR3 DNA: TGTGCCAGCAGCCCACAGGGGACTAATTCACCCCTCCACTTT; CDR3 protein: CASSPQGTNSPLHF
V gene: TRBV20-1; clone size: few; D gene: .; J gene: TRBJ2-7; CDR3 DNA: TGCAGTGCTATCCCACCGTTGGACCGGCATCTCGAGCAGTACTTC; CDR3 protein: CSAIPPLDRHLEQYF
V gene: TRBV5-1; clone size: once; D gene: .; J gene: TRBJ2-7; CDR3 DNA: TGCGCCAGCAGTCTGGGGGACCAAGCCTACGAGCAGTACTTC; CDR3 protein: CASSLGDQAYEQYF
V gene: TRBV7-2; clone size: many; D gene: TRBD1; J gene: TRBJ1-1; CDR3 DNA: TGTGCCAGCAGCTTAGAGGCAGTCAGGGGGCCTTGGTGGGAAGCTTTCTTT; CDR3 protein: CASSLEAVRGPWWEAFF
V gene: TRBV20-1; clone size: .; D gene: TRBD1; J gene: TRBJ1-2; CDR3 DNA: TGCAGTGCTAGAGAGACAGGGCGCTATGGCTACACCTTC; CDR3 protein: CSARETGRYGYTF
V gene: TRBV11-2; clone size: many; D gene: TRBD2; J gene: TRBJ2-5; CDR3 DNA: TGTGCCAGCAGCTTAGGGGCCGCCTGGGAGCGGGGACAAGAGACCCAGTACTTC; CDR3 protein: CASSLGAAWERGQETQYF